This T cell receptor beta chain was sequenced during a study of cytomegalovirus exposure and HLA in healthy donors. General observations from the study: Differences between HLA loci emerged in a later analysis of TCR association rates, with DRB1 most and HLA-C fewest.

The PCR was carried out with 60 Vbeta primers and 13 Jbeta primers. Some clones are missing from TCRdb's copy, which holds only in-frame ones; the method was immunoSEQ multiplex PCR. In the table there are under 200,000 clones, 68% of which are singletons. Remarks on this clone: Its antigen is not known.

The CDR3 runs to 16 residues. Trimming shortened V by 0 bases and J by 3 bases, and 11 bases separated the two germline ends. CDR1 SGHVS and CDR2 FNYEAQ come from the germline V gene. This clonotype was obtained from a man in his forties or fifties in good health and CMV-seronegative. This chain links TRBV7-6 with TRBJ2-2, with D perhaps matching TRBD1 (7 bases). The sample was PBMCs. Here the CDR3 DNA reads TGTGCCAGCAGCTTAGCCGGGGGACAGTACACCGGGGAGCTGTTTTTT. Translated, it gives CASSLAGGQYTGELFF. Filled out from reference TRBV7-6 and TRBJ2-2, the complete variable domain reads GAGVSQSPRYKVTKRGQDVALRCDPISGHVSLYWYRQALGQGPEFLTYFNYEAQQDKSGLPNDRFSAERPEGSISTLTIQRTEQRDSAMYRCASSLAGGQYTGELFFGEGSRLTVL.